This T cell receptor (beta chain) was captured in a study of post-analysis software for immune sequencing data. Tagging with unique molecular identifiers was a feature of the TCR beta cDNA libraries. One entry per CDR3 protein, called by TCRdb with MiXCR from the PCR reads. The sample carries around 710,000 distinct CDR3 sequences, roughly 46% recorded once. Regarding this clonotype: No antigen is known for it.

This CDR3 is built from 14 residues. V lost 6 bases, J lost 2 bases, and 13 bases lay in between. In germline, CDR1 is MDHEN, CDR2 SYDVKM. Study findings and constraints: Compared with controls, patients had more of about 5 TRBV segments, including TRBV5-6, TRBV5-1 and TRBV20-1.

Sequencing was carried out using blood. This TCR came from a girl between 10 and 17 years old with multiple sclerosis. The chain combines TRBV28 with TRBJ2-5; TRBD2 might be the D (5 bases). The CDR3 reads CASRELAKQETQYF. In DNA, the CDR3 is TGTGCCAGCAGGGAGCTAGCAAAACAAGAGACCCAGTACTTC.